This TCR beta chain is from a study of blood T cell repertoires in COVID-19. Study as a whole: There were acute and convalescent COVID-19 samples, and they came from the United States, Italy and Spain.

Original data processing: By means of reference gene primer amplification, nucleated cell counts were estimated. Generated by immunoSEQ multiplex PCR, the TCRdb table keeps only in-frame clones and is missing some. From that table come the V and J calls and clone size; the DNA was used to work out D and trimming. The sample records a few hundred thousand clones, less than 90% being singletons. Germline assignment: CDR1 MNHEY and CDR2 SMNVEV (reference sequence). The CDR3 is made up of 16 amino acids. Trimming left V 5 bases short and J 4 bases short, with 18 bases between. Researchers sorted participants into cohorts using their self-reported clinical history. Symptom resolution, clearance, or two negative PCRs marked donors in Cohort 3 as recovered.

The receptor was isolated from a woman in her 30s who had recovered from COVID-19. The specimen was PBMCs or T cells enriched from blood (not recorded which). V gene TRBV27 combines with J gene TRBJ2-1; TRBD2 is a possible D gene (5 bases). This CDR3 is CASSPLRARSYNEQFF. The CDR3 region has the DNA TGTGCCAGCAGTCCACTGAGGGCCCGATCTTACAATGAGCAGTTCTTC.